This section outlines one T cell receptor beta chain sequence together with its context. Germline loops: CDR1 SGHVS, CDR2 FNYEAQ. This CDR3 has 13 amino acids. V was shortened by 3 bases and J by 1 base, with 6 bases between the two germline ends. The sample belongs to a study of CD8 T cells in Susac syndrome. With random hexamers, about 0.45 to 1 ug RNA was reverse transcribed. TCRdb passed the immunoSEQ multiplex PCR reads through MiXCR, listing each CDR3 protein once. The repertoire has around 180,000 distinct CDR3 sequences, under 95% of them found once; the top ten carry 0.09% to 0.095%. The sequenced sample consisted of CD4+ T cells from PBMCs. The V call is TRBV7-6, the J call TRBJ1-1; no reliable D call. This clonotype was obtained from a human donor with multiple sclerosis. The CDR3 DNA sequence: TGTGCCAGCAGCTTGTCAGAGAACACTGAAGCTTTCTTT. This encodes CASSLSENTEAFF.